This TCR beta chain was captured by sequencing in a study of T cells in Graves' hyperthyroidism and ophthalmopathy. In regard to this clonotype: What it binds is not known.

Whole-study findings and limits: Separating ophthalmopathy from stable hyperthyroidism was achieved by a 13 V-J model. In blood, most of the thyroid clonotypes expanded above 0.001 were also present.

The CDR3 regions of TCR beta were amplified from RNA transcripts. The HTBI set primed first-round TCR CDR3 RT-PCR. From the multiplex PCR reads, TCRdb called clonotypes with MiXCR, one entry per CDR3 protein. The sample has approximately 620,000 distinct CDR3 sequences, 16% seen once; the top ten hold approximately 3.5%. V lost 3 bases to trimming and J lost 2 bases, with 14 bases between them. The CDR3 covers 16 residues. This rearrangement joins TRBV12-3 or TRBV12-4 to TRBJ2-1; D is unclear. The TCR originated in a woman in her thirties or forties with Graves' ophthalmopathy. Sequencing was done on a sample of blood. Here the CDR3 reads CASSFTFGLTYNEQFF. CDR3 DNA: TGTGCCAGCAGTTTTACGTTTGGCCTGACCTACAATGAGCAGTTCTTC.